This T cell receptor beta chain stems from a study of blood T cell repertoires in COVID-19 (dated by TCRdb to about 2020). For context, the study as a whole: Samples from collaborators originated in the United States, Italy and Spain and spanned both the acute and convalescent phases of COVID-19. The prospective study material was composed of cDNA or gDNA derived from T cells, B-cell-depleted T cells, or PBMCs. Deeply sampled blood TCRbeta repertoires from subjects exposed to, actively infected with, or recovered from COVID-19 were included in the dataset. The repertoires were released in a freely available public database meant as a resource for research on the immune response to SARS-CoV-2. Samples came from the ongoing ImmuneRACE study (first 160 participants) plus 1,254 subjects from 6 global collaborators. Nearly every sample came with metadata listing a de-identified subject ID, COVID-19 status, age in years and sex. Where available, HLA class I and class II types were taken from metadata supplied by the sample provider and were not determined by assay-based typing. Study-level results and caveats: Clinical and demographic metadata were provided uncurated, with the amount varying by source and participant.

Each collaborating institution followed its own protocols to collect whole blood in K2EDTA tubes. For TCRbeta analysis, collaborator samples were shipped as frozen whole blood, as isolated PBMCs, or as DNA extracted from either sample type. With regard to this clone: No antigen is known for it. No per-base quality is available; no much larger clone lies one base away.

TCRbeta CDR3 regions were amplified from genomic DNA by means of the immunoSEQ Assay, a bias-controlled multiplex PCR. Processing in the source paper ran as follows. Nucleated cell counts per sample were estimated from amplification of reference gene primers within the assay. To quantify the absolute abundance of each unique TCRbeta CDR3 rearrangement, sequence reads were collapsed and filtered. Productive Simpson clonality was computed per sample as the square root of Simpson's diversity index over productive rearrangements. TCRdb obtained this table from immuneACCESS and retained in-frame rearrangements with V and J assigned. These tables miss some clones; where compared with another copy, unresolved V genes account for less than half of the shortfall, and the remainder is unexplained. V and J calls and clone size are given by that table; D and trimming were obtained from the DNA. The sample has 14,000 or so clones on record, approximately 88% of them singletons. Of the sample, around 16% is held by the ten largest clones.

The CDR3, cysteine through phenylalanine, is 15 amino acids long. Of all the DNA, just the CDR3 is kept, 45 bases in frame from base 1. CDR1 SNHLY and CDR2 FYNNEI were looked up in the germline V gene. V lost 5 bases and J lost 7 bases; the stretch between them is 15 bases long. The rearrangement joined TRBV2 to TRBJ1-6; the D gene is possibly TRBD1, with 6 bases matching. Sequenced: peripheral blood. The origin of this receptor is a human donor with active COVID-19. The donor label of this sample is uncertain. Here the CDR3 is given as CASSQDRGGNSPLHF. Read as DNA, the sequence is TGTGCCAGCAGTCAGGACAGAGGTGGGAATTCACCCCTCCACTTT.